This T cell receptor (beta chain) was obtained from a study of cytomegalovirus exposure and HLA in healthy donors (TCRdb year 2017). About the study as a whole: An earlier analysis of more than 550 of the donors reported about 260 Gb of sequence data and 117 million unique TCR beta sequences obtained from approximately 180 million T cells. Roughly 300 gigabases of sequencing data and 78 million or so unique TCR sequences were included in an early release covering under 650 HLA-typed donors. Among the roughly 390 genotyped donors, 81% belonged to the genetic ancestry cluster associated with self-reported Caucasian donors. The study was designed to test whether signatures of past pathogen exposure could be identified by cataloging public T cell receptors. The study used immunosequencing to profile the T cell repertoires of about 670 subjects and linked those repertoires to cytomegalovirus serostatus. Besides the first cohort of 666 subjects, a separate validation cohort made up of around 120 different subjects was used. To predict cytomegalovirus infection status, the study combined high-throughput TCR immunosequencing, statistical association of individual TCRs with disease status, and machine learning. A later analysis re-analyzed previously published TCR beta repertoires from roughly 690 donors and added high-resolution HLA genotyping to study TCR occurrence patterns. In the later analysis, no new phenotypic data were used to find candidate immune exposures; instead, reliance was placed on TCR beta sequences and their occurrence across donors. An earlier analysis of around 580 of the donors used high-throughput TCR beta sequencing to judge whether each TCR beta V gene segment behaved as functional or pseudogenic. Donor age, sex, ethnicity and CMV serostatus were collected together with the repertoire data. Genome-wide SNP genotypes for about 60% of the 666 donors were used in a later genetic analysis, which treated that subset as a discovery cohort. Every repertoire in the discovery cohort had been generated on one and the same sequencing platform. HLA typing covered class I and class II loci at four-digit resolution. Typing coverage differed by locus: A, B, C, DRB1 and DQB1 were typed in roughly 629-640 donors, DQA1 in 522, DPA1 in some 610, and DPB1 in around 440. About five DR-DQ haplotypes were treated as single units for association and clustering because of strong linkage in the cohort. Across approximately 400 genotyped donors of the cohort, an average of approximately 220,000 unique TCR beta nucleotide sequences per donor were sequenced, and 15% to 20% of those sequences were non-productive.

Library construction relied on the immunoSEQ multiplex PCR assay. A mixture of 60 forward primers for TCR Vbeta segments and 13 reverse primers for TCR Jbeta segments was used in the multiplex PCR. The CDR3 region of rearranged TCR beta genes was amplified from genomic DNA with a multiplex PCR assay. On the Illumina HiSeq System, the amplified TCR beta libraries were sequenced as 87-base-pair reads. The authors processed their data as follows. Across the 640 or so repertoires, a later analysis counted some 80 million unique TCR beta chains, 9 million to 14 million of which were shared by at least two donors. Raw reads were error-corrected and collapsed into unique sequences by a nearest-neighbor algorithm in which closely related sequences were merged to remove PCR and sequencing errors. To assign V, D and J gene segments, CDR3 sequences were aligned to IMGT reference sequences. For a sequence to be retained, at least a six-nucleotide match to both a V gene segment and a J gene segment was required. Rearrangements were called productive when the CDR3 lacked stop codons and stayed in frame with V and J; all others were non-productive. Following IMGT convention, CDR3 was defined as the stretch from the second conserved V-encoded cysteine to the conserved J-encoded phenylalanine. The earlier analysis of about 590 of the donors excluded sequences that lacked an unambiguous match to a single V gene segment. In an earlier analysis of some 590 of the donors, V segments were called functional above 56.7% productive rearrangements and were called segregating when the between-donor standard deviation exceeded 5%. A statistical classification framework was built to diagnose cytomegalovirus status from the catalog of TCR beta chain sequences. V and J gene assignment, in a later analysis, came from comparing TCR nucleotide sequences with IMGT/GENE-DB human TR gene sequences. In a later analysis, CDR3 sequences and most-parsimonious VDJ recombination scenarios were assigned using the TCRdist pipeline. A later analysis defined each TCR beta chain by its CDR3 amino acid sequence plus V-gene family, and excluded reads lacking a unique V-gene family. A later analysis removed 592 highly shared, low-generation-probability nucleotide sequences to deal with suspected cross-contamination and a sequencing artifact. For each public chain, a later analysis derived a clonal expansion index from normalized ranks of inferred template counts within each repertoire. Generation probabilities in a later analysis came from a VDJ recombination model fitted to out-of-frame rearrangements, and those results were checked against IGoR. In a later analysis, hypergeometric tests were used to score TCR-TCR, TCR-HLA and TCR-CMV co-occurrence, with a repertoire-size bias correction applied to TCR pairs. To estimate false discovery rates, a later analysis permuted the HLA or CMV assignments 20 times. A later analysis grouped co-occurring TCRs with DBSCAN, adding TCRdist sequence similarity when clustering within HLA-allele-positive subsets. Repertoires with fewer than 30,000 or more than 120,000 public chains, plus five repertoires with anomalous nucleotide sharing, were excluded from co-occurrence clustering. The table was pulled from immuneACCESS by TCRdb, which kept in-frame rearrangements only. Such tables lose some clones; where checked, under half of the loss comes from unresolved V genes, and the rest has no known cause. The V and J calls and clone size are taken from that table; D and trimming were inferred from the DNA. The sample table records around 220,000 clones; about 70% of these occur just once. The ten largest clones capture 1.8% of the sample.

In total, more than 500 healthy bone marrow donors made up the cohort. At the time of sampling, all cohort members were nominally healthy, though unrecorded immune exposures were likely present. The donor tested CMV seronegative and was one of the 352 seronegative cohort members. A peripheral blood sample was collected from each donor, and TCR beta sequencing was performed on peripheral blood mononuclear cells. Genomic DNA extraction from the blood cell samples was performed with the Qiagen DNeasy Blood Extraction Kit. The CDR3 holds 14 amino acids from the cysteine to the phenylalanine. CDR3 DNA is the only sequence kept; it has 42 bases, read in frame from the first base. CDR1 and CDR2, looked up from the germline V gene, are SGHDN and FVKESK. Study-wide conclusions, independent of this receptor: In a later analysis, HLA-associated TCR beta chains were found to be more clonally expanded and to have lower generation probabilities than equally common non-associated chains. A total of fewer than 200 TCR beta chains were listed by the study as associated with cytomegalovirus. The classifier was reported to diagnose cytomegalovirus status with high specificity and sensitivity in both the original and validation cohorts. Seventeen rarely observed V segments, including chromosome 9 orphons, were excluded from the earlier analysis of several hundred of the donors because counts were too low. Linkage disequilibrium might explain the correlated functional status among segregating V segments, but an unknown experimental factor could not be ruled out. In a later genetic analysis, a missense DCLRE1C variant was associated with V-gene and J-gene trimming of TCR beta chains, and the association was replicated in an independent cohort. A further reported finding was that TCR beta sequences accurately predicted the HLA-A and HLA-B alleles for most subjects in the first cohort. In an earlier analysis of under 600 of the donors, most TCR beta V segments were observed in productive rearrangements about 87% or about 30% of the time, broadly matching IMGT annotations. A later analysis associated about 18,000 TCR beta sequences with specific HLA alleles at a false discovery rate of 0.05. The authors suggested that the approach could potentially be extended to other disease states and immunological phenotypes. In a later genetic analysis, fewer N-insertions in productive TCRs were reported among donors in an Asian-associated ancestry cluster than the roughly 700-donor mean. A later analysis found that TCR association rates varied across HLA loci, with DRB1 alleles showing the most associated TCRs and HLA-C alleles the fewest. This cohort had only TCR beta chains sequenced, and the lack of alpha or paired-chain data limited which features could be detected. Several of the top co-occurrence clusters appeared to be linked to parvovirus B19, influenza, CMV and Epstein-Barr virus, according to a later analysis. When HLA alleles, especially DR and DQ, strongly co-occurred, TCR associations were difficult to assign to individual alleles. The 87-base-pair reads could not distinguish some IMGT-functional V segments, including TRBV6-2 and TRBV6-3, so those segments were excluded. In a later analysis, most CMV-associated TCR beta chains were found to appear HLA-restricted, with HLA associations seemingly driven largely by CMV exposure. Because HLA typing was missing for some donors at each locus, association tests included only the typed subset. A cluster of highly shared sequence variants was judged likely to represent a technical artifact of the sequencing pipeline. In vitro tests confirmed that three of the cytomegalovirus-associated TCR beta chains recognize cytomegalovirus antigens. Roughly uniform sequencing depth across donors was assumed in presence/absence analyses, although this assumption may not hold. Most TCR sequences were seen in very few donors, while some public TCRs were found in many individuals. CMV serostatus was the only immune exposure information available for the cohort.

This clone was observed a handful of times. Its target antigen remains unknown. Mismatch with germline at one junction end may stem from a read error. The V and J segments used are TRBV14 and TRBJ2-1, and perhaps TRBD2 as D gene, on 5 matching bases. This TCR came from a woman in her thirties in good health and CMV-seronegative. Sequencing was performed on PBMCs. Here the CDR3 is given as CASRQVTSTNEQFF. The sequence in DNA is TGTGCCAGCAGACAAGTCACTAGTACAAATGAGCAGTTCTTC.